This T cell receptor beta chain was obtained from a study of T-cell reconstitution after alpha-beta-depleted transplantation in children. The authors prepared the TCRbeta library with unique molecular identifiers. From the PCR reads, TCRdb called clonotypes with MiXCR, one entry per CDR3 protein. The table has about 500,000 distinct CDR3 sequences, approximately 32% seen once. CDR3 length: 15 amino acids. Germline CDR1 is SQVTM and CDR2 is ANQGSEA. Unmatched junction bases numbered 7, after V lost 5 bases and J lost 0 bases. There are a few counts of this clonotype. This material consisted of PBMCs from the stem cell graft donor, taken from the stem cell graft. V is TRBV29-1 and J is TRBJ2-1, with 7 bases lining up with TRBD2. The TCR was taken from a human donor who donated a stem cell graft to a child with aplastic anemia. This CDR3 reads CSVLTGTTSYNEQFF. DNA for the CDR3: TGCAGCGTTTTAACCGGGACTACCTCCTACAATGAGCAGTTCTTC.